This T cell receptor beta chain was identified in a study of cytomegalovirus exposure and HLA in healthy donors. This clone showed up just a few times. Its antigen is not known. Study observations and caveats: Exclusion applied to some V segments, including TRBV6-2 and TRBV6-3, as they were indistinguishable. About 150 TCR beta chains were listed as cytomegalovirus-associated. With later analysis, a missense DCLRE1C variant became linked to TCR beta V- and J-gene trimming.

Germline V lookup: CDR1 SSHAT, CDR2 FNYEAQ (reference sequence). There are 13 residues in the CDR3. V was trimmed by 2 bases and J by 8 bases, leaving 9 bases between them. PCR involved 60 Vbeta and 13 Jbeta primers. Some clones are missing from TCRdb's copy, which holds only in-frame ones; the method was immunoSEQ multiplex PCR. The sample lists fewer than 55,000 clones, 72% seen once, with roughly a fifth in the top ten. The source is a woman in her forties or fifties in good health and CMV-seropositive. Sequencing was done on a sample of PBMCs. The chain recombines TRBV7-7 with TRBJ1-4; no clear D gene. CDR3 bases: TGTGCCAGCAGCTTATCACCAAGCGAAAAACTGTTTTTT. Amino acid sequence: CASSLSPSEKLFF.